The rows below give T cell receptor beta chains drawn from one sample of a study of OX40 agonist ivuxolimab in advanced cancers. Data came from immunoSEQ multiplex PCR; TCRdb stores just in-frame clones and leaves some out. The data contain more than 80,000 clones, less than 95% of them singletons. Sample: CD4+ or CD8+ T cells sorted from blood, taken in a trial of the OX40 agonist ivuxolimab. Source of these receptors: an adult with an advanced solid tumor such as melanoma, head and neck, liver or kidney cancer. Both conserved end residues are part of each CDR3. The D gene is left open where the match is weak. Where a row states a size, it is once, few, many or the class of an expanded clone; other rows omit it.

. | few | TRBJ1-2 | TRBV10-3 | CAISELGVHTF | TGTGCCATCAGTGAGCTGGGGGTTCACACCTTC
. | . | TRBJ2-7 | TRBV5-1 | CASSEGGASYEQYF | TGCGCCAGCAGCGAGGGGGGGGCCTCCTACGAGCAGTACTTC
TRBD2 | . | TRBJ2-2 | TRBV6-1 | CASRDTGLVTGELFF | TGTGCCAGCAGAGACACAGGACTAGTCACCGGGGAGCTGTTTTTT
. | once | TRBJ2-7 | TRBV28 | CASSPDKRPQYF | TGTGCCAGCAGTCCCGACAAGCGCCCGCAGTACTTC
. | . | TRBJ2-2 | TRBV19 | CASSTGVNTGELFF | TGTGCCAGTAGTACGGGAGTTAACACCGGGGAGCTGTTTTTT
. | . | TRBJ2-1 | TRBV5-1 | CASSLMPIQSEQFF | TGCGCCAGCAGCTTGATGCCCATCCAATCGGAGCAGTTCTTC
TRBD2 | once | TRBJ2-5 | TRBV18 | CASSRLAGPQETQYF | TGTGCCAGCTCAAGGCTAGCGGGGCCCCAAGAGACCCAGTACTTC
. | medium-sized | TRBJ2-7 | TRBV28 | CASSGRGREQYF | TGTGCCAGCAGTGGGAGGGGGCGAGAGCAGTACTTC
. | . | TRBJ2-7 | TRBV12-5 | CARLPGGFTGEQYF | TGTGCTAGACTCCCAGGCGGGTTTACCGGCGAGCAGTACTTC
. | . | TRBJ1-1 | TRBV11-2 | CASSLDPLVGGEAFF | TGTGCCAGCAGCTTAGATCCTTTAGTAGGAGGTGAAGCTTTCTTT
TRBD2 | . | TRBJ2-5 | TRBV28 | CASSSPSGKGTQYF | TGTGCCAGCAGTTCACCTAGCGGGAAGGGGACCCAGTACTTC
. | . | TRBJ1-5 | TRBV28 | CASSTRVDQHF | TGTGCCAGCAGCACGCGGGTGGACCAGCATTTT
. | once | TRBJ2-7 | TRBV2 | CASLPPRGPYEQYF | TGTGCCAGCCTTCCACCGCGGGGCCCCTACGAGCAGTACTTC
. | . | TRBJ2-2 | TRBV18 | CASSLMENTGELFF | TGTGCCAGCTCATTGATGGAGAACACCGGGGAGCTGTTTTTT
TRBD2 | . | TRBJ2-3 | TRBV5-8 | CASRGLSTDTQYF | TGTGCCAGCAGGGGACTAAGCACAGATACGCAGTATTTT
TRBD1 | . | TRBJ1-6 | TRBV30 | CAWSAGQGNSPLHF | TGTGCCTGGAGTGCCGGACAGGGGAATTCACCCCTCCACTTT
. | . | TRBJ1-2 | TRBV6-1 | CASREPGTHHYGYTF | TGTGCCAGCAGAGAGCCCGGGACCCACCACTATGGCTACACCTTC
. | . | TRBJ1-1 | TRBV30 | CAWRGIQNTEAFF | TGTGCCTGGAGGGGGATCCAGAACACTGAAGCTTTCTTT
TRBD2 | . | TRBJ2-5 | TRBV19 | CASSISGGHQETQYF | TGTGCCAGTAGTATTAGCGGGGGGCACCAAGAGACCCAGTACTTC
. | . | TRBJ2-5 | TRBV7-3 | CASSTGQGGETQYF | TGTGCCAGCAGCACCGGACAGGGAGGGGAGACCCAGTACTTC
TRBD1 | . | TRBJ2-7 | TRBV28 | CASSGAGGSYEQYF | TGTGCCAGCAGCGGGGCAGGGGGTTCCTACGAGCAGTACTTC
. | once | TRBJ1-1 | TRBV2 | CASSEAQMWQAGYTEAFF | TGTGCCAGCAGTGAAGCGCAAATGTGGCAGGCCGGGTACACTGAAGCTTTCTTT
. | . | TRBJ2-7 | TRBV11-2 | CASSLVFGGYEQYF | TGTGCCAGCAGCTTGGTTTTTGGGGGCTACGAGCAGTACTTC
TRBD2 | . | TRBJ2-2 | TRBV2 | CASSGREGTGELFF | TGTGCCAGCAGTGGCCGGGAGGGAACCGGGGAGCTGTTTTTT
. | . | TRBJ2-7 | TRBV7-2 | CASSLGPDRTYEQYF | TGTGCCAGCAGCTTAGGTCCGGACAGAACCTACGAGCAGTACTTC
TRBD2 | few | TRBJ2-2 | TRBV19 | CASSTRTSGSLNTGELFF | TGTGCCAGTAGTACTAGGACTAGCGGGAGCCTCAACACCGGGGAGCTGTTTTTT
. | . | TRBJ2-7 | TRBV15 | CATSRRGQTEQYF | TGTGCCACCAGCAGGCGGGGACAGACCGAGCAGTACTTC
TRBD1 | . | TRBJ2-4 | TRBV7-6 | CASSPGTGKGQNIQYF | TGTGCCAGCAGCCCCGGGACAGGGAAGGGGCAAAACATTCAGTACTTC
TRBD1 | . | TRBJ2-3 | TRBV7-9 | CASSVGQGKFLKGTQYF | TGTGCCAGCAGCGTTGGACAGGGAAAGTTTTTGAAGGGTACGCAGTATTTT
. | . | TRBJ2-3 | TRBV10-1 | CASSKDLTDTQYF | TGCGCCAGCAGCAAGGACCTCACAGATACGCAGTATTTT
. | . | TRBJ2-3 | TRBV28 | CASRETGRDTQYF | TGTGCCAGCAGAGAGACAGGCCGAGATACGCAGTATTTT
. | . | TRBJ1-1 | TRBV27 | CASSWGMNTEAFF | TGTGCCAGCAGTTGGGGGATGAACACTGAAGCTTTCTTT
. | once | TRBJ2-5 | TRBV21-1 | CASTWTSGQETQYF | TGTGCCAGCACCTGGACTAGCGGCCAAGAGACCCAGTACTTC
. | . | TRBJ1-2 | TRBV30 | CAWSVPSPRAPYGYTF | TGTGCCTGGAGTGTACCCTCGCCCAGGGCCCCCTATGGCTACACCTTC
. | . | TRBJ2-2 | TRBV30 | CAWSVHLLRASGELFF | TGTGCCTGGAGTGTACACCTCCTAAGAGCCTCCGGGGAGCTGTTTTTT
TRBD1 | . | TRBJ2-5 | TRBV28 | CASGGQGGQETQYF | TGTGCCAGCGGGGGACAGGGGGGACAAGAGACCCAGTACTTC
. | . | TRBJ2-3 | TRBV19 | CASSTLADTQYF | TGTGCCAGTAGTACCTTAGCAGATACGCAGTATTTT
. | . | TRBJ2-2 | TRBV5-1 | CASSLGQEGNTGELFF | TGCGCCAGCAGCTTGGGTCAGGAGGGAAACACCGGGGAGCTGTTTTTT
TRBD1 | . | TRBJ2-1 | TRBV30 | CAFRTGENEQFF | TGTGCCTTCAGGACAGGGGAAAATGAGCAGTTCTTC
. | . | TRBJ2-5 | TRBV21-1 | CASRRKREGLGETQYF | TGTGCCAGCAGGAGGAAGCGGGAGGGCCTAGGGGAGACCCAGTACTTC